This T cell receptor (delta chain) was captured by sequencing in a study of γδ T cells in repeated Plasmodium falciparum infection. On the study more broadly: Donors had four controlled P. falciparum NF54 infections over approximately 600 days.

Gammadelta T cells were flow-sorted from PBMC into Vgamma9/Vdelta2+ and Vdelta2-negative populations for bulk analysis. Study-level results: Over time and infection, Vgamma9/Vdelta2+ repertoires remained highly stable and polyclonal. Vdelta2-negative gammadelta repertoires appeared less diverse and less shared in Malian than Australian children.

V lost 0 bases and J lost 2; bases outside the gene matches: 31. CDR3 length equals 25 residues. The germline V gene encodes CDR1 TSWWSYY and CDR2 QGS. About this clone itself: The antigen remains undetermined. This is likely an artifact of a read error, given a far larger clone one base away. The same CDR3 is also encoded by other DNA sequences in this sample.

Both TRG and TRD chains were sequenced from each sorted sample. TCRdb re-called the multiplex PCR reads with CATT. The sample lists tens of thousands of delta-chain clones; approximately 1% were seen once. Sequencing input: gamma-delta T cells from blood. The chain joins TRDV1 to TRDJ1; TRDD3 matches at 9 bases. The TCR was taken from a pool of human donors (malaria-infected and uninfected, not separated). The CDR3 DNA reads as TGTGCTCTTGGGGAACTCTATCCTACGTTTTACCCCCCGGGGGATACTCCAAAATATACCGATAAACTCATCTTT. Its protein is CALGELYPTFYPPGDTPKYTDKLIF.